The T cell receptor beta chain under discussion was sequenced for a study of OX40 agonist ivuxolimab in advanced cancers. CDR3 size: 16 residues. Looked up from germline, CDR1 is SGHNT and CDR2 is YYREEE (reference sequence). V was pared by 0 bases and J by 4 bases, with 5 bases of the junction left unmatched. The method was immunoSEQ multiplex PCR; TCRdb's version includes in-frame clones alone and lacks a portion of them. The sample holds about 70,000 clones, more than 75% seen once. Systemic immunosuppression or a history of autoimmune disease excluded patients. The clonotype comes from an adult with an advanced solid tumor such as melanoma, head and neck, liver or kidney cancer. The sequencing here drew on CD4+ or CD8+ T cells sorted from blood, taken in a trial of the OX40 agonist ivuxolimab. J is TRBJ2-2 and V is TRBV5-4; TRBD2 agrees at 8 bases. The CDR3 DNA reads TGTGCCAGCAGCTTGGCCAGCGGGAGTGTCACCGGGGAGCTGTTTTTT. It encodes CASSLASGSVTGELFF.